This TCR beta chain was captured by sequencing in a study of shared clonotypes between healthy human individuals. The naive CD8 subset, CD45RO-negative cells positively selected for CCR7, excluded terminally differentiated effector memory CD45RA+ cells. CDR3 length: 14 amino acids. The V gene end was trimmed by 0 bases and the J gene end by 5 bases; junction bases not matched to a gene: 2. CDR1 and CDR2 from the germline V gene are SGHTA and FQGNSA. Libraries were prepared by immunoSEQ multiplex PCR; TCRdb keeps only in-frame clonotypes and omits some of them. The sample has about 2 million clones; approximately 95% are singletons.

This TCR derives from a man in his late teens or twenties in good health. Sequencing was carried out using naive CD8+ T cells sorted from blood. This chain links TRBV7-2 with TRBJ2-3; 7 bases fit TRBD2. The CDR3 is CASSLAGGIDTQYF. The CDR3 DNA is TGTGCCAGCAGCTTAGCGGGGGGGATAGATACGCAGTATTTT.